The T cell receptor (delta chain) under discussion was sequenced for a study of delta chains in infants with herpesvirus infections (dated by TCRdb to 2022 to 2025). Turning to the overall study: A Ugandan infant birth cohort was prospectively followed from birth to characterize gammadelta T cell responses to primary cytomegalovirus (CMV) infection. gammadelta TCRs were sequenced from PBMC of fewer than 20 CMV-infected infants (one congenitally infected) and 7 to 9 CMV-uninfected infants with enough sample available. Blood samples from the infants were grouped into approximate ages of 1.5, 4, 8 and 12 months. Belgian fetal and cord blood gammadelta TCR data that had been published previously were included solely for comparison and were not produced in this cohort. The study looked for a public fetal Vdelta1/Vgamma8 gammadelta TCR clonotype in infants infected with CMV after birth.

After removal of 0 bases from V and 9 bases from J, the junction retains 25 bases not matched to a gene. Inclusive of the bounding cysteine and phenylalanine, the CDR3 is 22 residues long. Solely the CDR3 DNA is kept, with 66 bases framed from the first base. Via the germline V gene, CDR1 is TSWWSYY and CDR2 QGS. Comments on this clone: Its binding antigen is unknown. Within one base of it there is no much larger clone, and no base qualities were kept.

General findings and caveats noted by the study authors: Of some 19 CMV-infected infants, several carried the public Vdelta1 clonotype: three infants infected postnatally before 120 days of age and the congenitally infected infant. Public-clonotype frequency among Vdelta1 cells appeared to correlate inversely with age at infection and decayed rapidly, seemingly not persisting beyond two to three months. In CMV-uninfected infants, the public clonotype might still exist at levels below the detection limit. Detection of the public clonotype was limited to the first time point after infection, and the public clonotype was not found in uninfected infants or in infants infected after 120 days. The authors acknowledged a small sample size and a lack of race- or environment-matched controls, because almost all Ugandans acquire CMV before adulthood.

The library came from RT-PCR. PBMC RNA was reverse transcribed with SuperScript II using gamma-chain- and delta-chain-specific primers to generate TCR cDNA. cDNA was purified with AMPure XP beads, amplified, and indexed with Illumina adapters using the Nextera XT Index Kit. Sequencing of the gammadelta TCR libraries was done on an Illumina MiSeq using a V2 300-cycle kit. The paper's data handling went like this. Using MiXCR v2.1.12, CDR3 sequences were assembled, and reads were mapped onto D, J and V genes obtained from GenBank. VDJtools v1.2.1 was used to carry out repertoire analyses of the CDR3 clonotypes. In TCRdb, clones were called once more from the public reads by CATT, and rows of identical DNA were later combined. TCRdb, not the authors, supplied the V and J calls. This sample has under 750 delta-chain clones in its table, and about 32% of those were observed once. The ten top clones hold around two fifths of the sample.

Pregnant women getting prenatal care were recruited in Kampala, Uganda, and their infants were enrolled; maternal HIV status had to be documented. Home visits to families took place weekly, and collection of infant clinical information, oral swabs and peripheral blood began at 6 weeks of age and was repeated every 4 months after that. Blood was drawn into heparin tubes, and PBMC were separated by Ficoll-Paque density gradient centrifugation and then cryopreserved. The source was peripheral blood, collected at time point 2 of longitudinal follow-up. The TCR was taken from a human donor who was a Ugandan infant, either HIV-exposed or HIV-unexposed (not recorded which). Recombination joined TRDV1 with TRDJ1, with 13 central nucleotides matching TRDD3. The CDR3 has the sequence CALGELTTSTPGLLGDTEELIF. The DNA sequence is TGTGCTCTTGGGGAACTAACAACTTCTACCCCCGGTTTACTGGGGGATACGGAAGAACTCATCTTT.